Below, one T cell receptor beta chain is given with its context. Its specificity is unknown. The record originates from a study of OX40 agonist ivuxolimab in advanced cancers. Overall study context: Patients received the agonistic anti-OX40 (CD134) antibody ivuxolimab. Study-wide findings and caveats: Some nonresponders likewise displayed low normalized T-cell clonal expansion.

Produced via immunoSEQ multiplex PCR; TCRdb's table is partial and in-frame only. This sample has tens of thousands of clones, with about 82% found just once. This receptor was taken from an adult with an advanced solid tumor such as melanoma, head and neck, liver or kidney cancer. The starting material was CD4+ or CD8+ T cells sorted from blood, obtained in a trial of the OX40 agonist ivuxolimab.

This CDR3 reads CASSLGQASSYNSPLHF. The DNA for the CDR3 is TGTGCCAGCAGTCTCGGACAGGCGAGCTCCTATAATTCACCCCTCCACTTT. V usage is TRBV13 and J usage is TRBJ1-6, with TRBD1 matching over 7 bases. Germline CDR1 is PRHDT and CDR2 is FYEKMQ (reference sequence). With 6 bases clipped from V and 0 bases from J, the junction kept 8 bases outside the gene matches. CDR3 size: 17 residues.